This TCR beta chain derives from a study of T cells after posttransplantation cyclophosphamide. Study-wide results and limits: Skin or GI-infiltrating T cells shared few TRB sequences with blood.

Comments on this clone: Its antigen is currently unknown.

Profiled with immunoSEQ multiplex PCR; TCRdb holds only in-frame clones, not every one. The data contain a few thousand clones, roughly 58% of them singletons. Sequenced input: memory CD8+ T cells sorted from blood. This clonotype originated in a woman in her sixties in good health, CMV-negative, and a related stem cell transplant donor.

CDR3 sequence (DNA): TGTGCCAGCAGCGTATTAGACACCGGGGAGCTGTTTTTT. Its protein is CASSVLDTGELFF. J is TRBJ2-2 and V is TRBV9; D is ambiguous. V lost 1 base to trimming and J lost 3 bases, with 4 bases between them. This CDR3 spans 13 amino acids. Germline V gene data show CDR1 as SGDLS and CDR2 as YYNGEE. The full variable domain, with the rest looked up from reference TRBV9 and TRBJ2-2, is DSGVTQTPKHLITATGQRVTLRCSPRSGDLSVYWYQQSLDQGLQFLIQYYNGEERAKGNILERFSAQQFPDLHSELNLSSLELGDSALYFCASSVLDTGELFFGEGSRLTVL.